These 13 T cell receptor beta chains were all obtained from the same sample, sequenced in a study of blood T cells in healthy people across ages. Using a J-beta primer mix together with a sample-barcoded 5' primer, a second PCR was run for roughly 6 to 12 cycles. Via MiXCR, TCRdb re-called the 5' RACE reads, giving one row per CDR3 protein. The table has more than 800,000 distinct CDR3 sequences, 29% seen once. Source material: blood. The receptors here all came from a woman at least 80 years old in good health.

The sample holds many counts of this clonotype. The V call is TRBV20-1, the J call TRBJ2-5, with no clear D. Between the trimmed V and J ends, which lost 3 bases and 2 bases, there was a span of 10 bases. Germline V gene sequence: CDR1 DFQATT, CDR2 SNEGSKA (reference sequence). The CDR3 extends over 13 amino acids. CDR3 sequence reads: CSASKSTQETQYF. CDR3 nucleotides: TGCAGTGCTAGCAAGTCTACTCAAGAGACCCAGTACTTC.

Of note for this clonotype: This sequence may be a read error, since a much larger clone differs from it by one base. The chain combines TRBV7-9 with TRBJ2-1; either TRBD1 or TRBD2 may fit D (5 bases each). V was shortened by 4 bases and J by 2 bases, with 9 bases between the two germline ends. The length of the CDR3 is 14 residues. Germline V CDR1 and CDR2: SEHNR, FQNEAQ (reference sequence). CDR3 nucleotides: TGTGCCAGCAGCTCGGGACGGGCCTACAATGAGCAGTTCTTC. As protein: CASSSGRAYNEQFF.

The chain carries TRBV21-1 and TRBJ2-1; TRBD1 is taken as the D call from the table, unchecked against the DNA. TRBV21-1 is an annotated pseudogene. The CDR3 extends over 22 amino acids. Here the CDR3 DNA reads TGTGCCAGCAGCAAACGGTCTAGGGCAGGGGGTGTTCTCGGGTCCTCCTACAATGAGCACTTCTTC. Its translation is CASSKRSRAGGVLGSSYNEHFF.

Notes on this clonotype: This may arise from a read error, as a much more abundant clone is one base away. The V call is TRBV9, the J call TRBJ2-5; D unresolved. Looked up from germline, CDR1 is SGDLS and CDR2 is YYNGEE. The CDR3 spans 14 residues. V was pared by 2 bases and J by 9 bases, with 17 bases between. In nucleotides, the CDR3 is TGTGCCAGCAGCGTTGGATCGGTGGGTGAGGCCCAGTACTTC. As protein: CASSVGSVGEAQYF.

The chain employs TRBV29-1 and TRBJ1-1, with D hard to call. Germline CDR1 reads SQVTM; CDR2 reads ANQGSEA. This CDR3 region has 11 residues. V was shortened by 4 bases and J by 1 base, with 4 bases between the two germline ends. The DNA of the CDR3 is TGCAGCGTTGGTTGGAACACTGAAGCTTTCTTT. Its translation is CSVGWNTEAFF.

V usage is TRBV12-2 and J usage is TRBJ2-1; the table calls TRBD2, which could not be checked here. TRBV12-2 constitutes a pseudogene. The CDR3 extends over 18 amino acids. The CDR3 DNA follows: TGTGCAAGTCGCTACCGGACTAGCGGGGGGCCCTCCTACAATGAGCAGTTCTTC. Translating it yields CASRYRTSGGPSYNEQFF.

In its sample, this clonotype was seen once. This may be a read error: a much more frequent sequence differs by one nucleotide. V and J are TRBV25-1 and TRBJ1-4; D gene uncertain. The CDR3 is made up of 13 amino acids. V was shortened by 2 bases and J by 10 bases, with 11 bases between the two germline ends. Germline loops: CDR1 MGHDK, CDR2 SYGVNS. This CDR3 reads CASSEDLAPKLFF. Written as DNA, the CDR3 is TGTGCCAGCAGTGAAGATCTGGCGCCAAAACTGTTTTTT.

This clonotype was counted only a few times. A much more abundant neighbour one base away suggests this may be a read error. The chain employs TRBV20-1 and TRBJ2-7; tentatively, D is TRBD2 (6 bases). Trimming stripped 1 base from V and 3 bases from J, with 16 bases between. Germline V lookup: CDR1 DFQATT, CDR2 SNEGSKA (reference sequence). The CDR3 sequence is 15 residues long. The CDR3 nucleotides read TGCAGTGCTAGAGCGGACGGTCCAGCGGGCTACGAGCAGTACTTC. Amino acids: CSARADGPAGYEQYF.

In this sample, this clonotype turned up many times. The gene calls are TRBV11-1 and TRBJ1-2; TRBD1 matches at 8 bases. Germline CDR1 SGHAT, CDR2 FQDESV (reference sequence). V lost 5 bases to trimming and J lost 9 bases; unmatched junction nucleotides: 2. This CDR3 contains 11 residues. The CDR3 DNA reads TGTGCCAGCAGCCCAGGGGGCAGCTACACCTTC. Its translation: CASSPGGSYTF.

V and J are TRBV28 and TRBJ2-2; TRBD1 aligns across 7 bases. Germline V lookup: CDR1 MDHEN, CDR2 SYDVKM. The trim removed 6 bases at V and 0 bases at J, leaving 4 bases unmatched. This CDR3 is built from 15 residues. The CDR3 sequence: CASRVGTANTGELFF. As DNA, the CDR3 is TGTGCCAGCAGAGTGGGGACAGCGAACACCGGGGAGCTGTTTTTT.

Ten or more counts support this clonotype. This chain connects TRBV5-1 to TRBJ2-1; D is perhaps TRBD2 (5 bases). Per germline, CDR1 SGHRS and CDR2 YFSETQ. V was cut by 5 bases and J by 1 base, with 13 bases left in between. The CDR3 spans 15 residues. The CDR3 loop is CASRPGVSSYNEQFF. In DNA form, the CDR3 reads TGCGCCAGCAGGCCCGGGGTCTCGTCCTACAATGAGCAGTTCTTC.

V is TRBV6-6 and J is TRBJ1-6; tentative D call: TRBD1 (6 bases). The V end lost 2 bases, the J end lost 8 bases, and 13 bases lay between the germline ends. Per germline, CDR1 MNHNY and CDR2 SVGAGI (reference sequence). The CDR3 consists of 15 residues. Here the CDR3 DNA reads TGTGCCAGCAGTTACGGCAGGGGCGCAGATTCACCCCTCCACTTT. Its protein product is CASSYGRGADSPLHF.

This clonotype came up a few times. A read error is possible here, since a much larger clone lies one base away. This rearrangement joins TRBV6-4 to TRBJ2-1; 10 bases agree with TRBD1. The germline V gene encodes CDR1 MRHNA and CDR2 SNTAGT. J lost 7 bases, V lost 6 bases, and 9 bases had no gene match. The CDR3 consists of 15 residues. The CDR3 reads CASSPGQGHGNEQFF. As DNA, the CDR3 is TGTGCCAGCAGCCCGGGACAGGGGCATGGGAATGAGCAGTTCTTC.